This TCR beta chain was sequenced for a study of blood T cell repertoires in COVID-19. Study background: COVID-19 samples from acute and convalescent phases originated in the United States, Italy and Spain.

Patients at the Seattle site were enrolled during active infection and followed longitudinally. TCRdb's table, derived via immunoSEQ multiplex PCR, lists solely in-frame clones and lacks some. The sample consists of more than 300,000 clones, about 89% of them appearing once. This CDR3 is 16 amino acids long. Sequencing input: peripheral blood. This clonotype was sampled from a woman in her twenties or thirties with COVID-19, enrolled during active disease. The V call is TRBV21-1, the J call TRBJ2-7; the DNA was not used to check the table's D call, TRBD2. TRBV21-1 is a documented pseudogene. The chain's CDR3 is CASSQRSGRTSYEQYF. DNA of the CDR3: TGTGCCAGCAGCCAACGCAGCGGGAGGACCTCCTACGAGCAGTACTTC.